This TCR beta chain stems from a study of identical twins. In this sample, this clonotype turned up many times. Its antigen remains unidentified. General study points: Cord blood beta clonotypes that were abundant carried fewer insertions, and memory repertoires showed no such trend.

Each CDR3 protein gets one entry after TCRdb re-called the 5' RACE reads with MiXCR. The repertoire holds more than 200,000 distinct CDR3 sequences, roughly a tenth seen once, with around 5.1% in the top ten. V lost 5 bases, J lost 10 bases, and 15 bases lay in between. This CDR3 has 12 amino acids. Germline V lookup: CDR1 DFQATT, CDR2 SNEGSKA (reference sequence). The rearrangement links TRBV20-1 to TRBJ2-1; D is perhaps TRBD1 or TRBD2 (6 bases each). Sequencing was performed on memory (CD45RO+) T cells sorted from blood. The source is a woman between 18 and 30 years old in good health. CDR3 loop: CSAGLQGGEQFF. Written as DNA, the CDR3 is TGCAGTGCTGGACTACAGGGAGGCGAGCAGTTCTTC.